Sequencing of this T cell receptor beta chain was carried out in a study of shared clonotypes between healthy human individuals. About the study: The study drew on a couple of women and three men aged 18 to 49 as donors. CD4 naive and memory got three plates each, CD8 naive two, CD8 memory one.

The table came from immunoSEQ multiplex PCR; TCRdb's copy has only in-frame clones and leaves some out. Of roughly 760,000 clones listed, roughly 70% are singletons. The specimen sequenced was memory CD4+ T cells sorted from blood. Described subset: CD45RA-negative fraction. The TCR was taken from a young woman in good health.

The CDR3 protein is CASSPQGLDSYEQYF. The CDR3 nucleotides read TGTGCCAGCAGCCCACAAGGACTAGATTCCTACGAGCAGTACTTC. The chain is built from TRBV28 and TRBJ2-7; 7 bases fit TRBD2. V lost 6 bases, J lost 1 base, and 9 bases stayed unmatched. This CDR3 is built from 15 residues. Germline CDR1 and CDR2: MDHEN and SYDVKM.